This T cell receptor beta chain appears in the sequencing data of a study of early T cells in non-severe SARS-CoV-2 infection. The wider study: Sequencing input comprised bulk RNA from unsorted whole blood; chain pairing was not available.

V lost 3 bases to trimming and J lost 1 base; unmatched junction nucleotides: 9. The CDR3 spans 16 residues. CDR1 is SGHNT, CDR2 YENEEA, per germline. The TCR library protocol attached unique molecular identifiers to the individual cDNA molecules. TCRdb re-analysed the 5' RACE reads in MiXCR, keeping a single row per CDR3 protein. The sample lists more than 55,000 distinct CDR3 sequences; about an eighth were seen once. This clonotype was counted at least ten times. The receptor was isolated from an adult who was a healthcare worker with PCR-confirmed SARS-CoV-2 infection or an uninfected control (not recorded which). Source material: whole blood. The rearrangement joins TRBV11-3 to TRBJ2-7, with TRBD2 identical over 7 bases. The CDR3 nucleotides read TGTGCCAGCAGCTTGGGACCGGGGGAGGGATCCTACGAGCAGTACTTC. Translating gives CASSLGPGEGSYEQYF.